The rows below give T cell receptor beta chains drawn from one sample of a study of T cells after yellow fever vaccination. TCRdb redid the calling of the 5' RACE reads with MiXCR, one entry per CDR3 protein. The table lists approximately 150,000 distinct CDR3 sequences, roughly 6.2% of them singletons, with just under 3% in the top ten. This specimen was CD4+ T cells sorted from PBMCs, taken on the day of the first yellow fever vaccination. The receptors here all came from a man aged 18 to 29 who received the YFV17D yellow fever vaccine. Each CDR3 is given with its conserved first and last residue. The order of the fields is clone size, J gene, D gene, V gene, CDR3 DNA, CDR3 protein. A D gene is named only where the DNA matches it firmly. Expanded clones are given a class, and other clones once, few, many or no size at all.

>many|TRBJ1-5|NA|TRBV12-3/TRBV12-4
TGTGCCAGCAGTTTTCTTAGGGGGAGCAATCAGCCCCAGCATTTT
CASSFLRGSNQPQHF
>many|TRBJ2-3|NA|TRBV24-1
TGTGCCACCAGTGATTTAGCAGATACGCAGTATTTT
CATSDLADTQYF
>many|TRBJ2-3|NA|TRBV7-2
TGTGCCAGCAGCTTAGAGGCAGGACCCACAGATACGCAGTATTTT
CASSLEAGPTDTQYF
>NA|TRBJ1-2|TRBD1|TRBV5-4
TGTGCCAGCAACCTCCCGGGGAGGACAGGGAGCGACTATGGCTACACCTTC
CASNLPGRTGSDYGYTF
>few|TRBJ2-3|TRBD2|TRBV7-7
TGTGCCAGCAGCTTCGGTAGCGGGGGAATCACAGATACGCAGTATTTT
CASSFGSGGITDTQYF
>many|TRBJ2-5|NA|TRBV5-1
TGCGCCAGCAGCTTTGGGGCGATGGGCGGCTCAGAGACCCAGTACTTC
CASSFGAMGGSETQYF
>many|TRBJ2-7|NA|TRBV11-2
TGTGCCAGCAGCCCGCTAGGGGACACCCTCTTGGGGGAGCAGTACTTC
CASSPLGDTLLGEQYF
>few|TRBJ2-7|NA|TRBV18
TGTGCCAGCTCACCAGGGTACGAGCAGTACTTC
CASSPGYEQYF
>many|TRBJ2-3|NA|TRBV5-4
TGTGCCAGCAGTTTATTAGGGGCCCTCACAGATACGCAGTATTTT
CASSLLGALTDTQYF
>many|TRBJ2-3|NA|TRBV7-9
TGTGCCAGCAGCTTATCGGGGAGCACAGATACGCAGTATTTT
CASSLSGSTDTQYF
>many|TRBJ2-6|NA|TRBV12-3/TRBV12-4
TGTGCCAGCAGTTTTCGGCGTCGGTTGAATTTAAACTCTGGGGCCAACGTCCTGACTTTC
CASSFRRRLNLNSGANVLTF
>many|TRBJ2-1|NA|TRBV4-2
TGTGCCAGCAGCCAAGATCGGGCTATCAATGAGCAGTTCTTC
CASSQDRAINEQFF
>many|TRBJ2-1|NA|TRBV7-9
TGTGCCAGCAGCTTTCGAGAAAGTGAGCAGTTCTTC
CASSFRESEQFF
>many|TRBJ2-5|NA|TRBV10-3
TGTGCCATCAGTGAGTTCCTGTTGGAGGAAGAGACCCAGTACTTC
CAISEFLLEEETQYF
>few|TRBJ1-2|NA|TRBV5-1
TGCGCCAGCAGCTCTTCCAACAACTATGGCTACACCTTC
CASSSSNNYGYTF
>many|TRBJ2-3|NA|TRBV18
TGTGCCAGCTCACAAGGGGGTGGCACAGATACGCAGTATTTT
CASSQGGGTDTQYF
>many|TRBJ2-7|NA|TRBV18
TGTGCCAGCTCACCGGCTGGGGCAGGGGTGTTGTACGAGCAGTACTTC
CASSPAGAGVLYEQYF
>many|TRBJ2-7|NA|TRBV2
TGTGCCAGCAGTGAACAGGGATCCTACTACGAGCAGTACTTC
CASSEQGSYYEQYF
>many|TRBJ2-3|NA|TRBV18
TGTGCCAGCTCACCACCCACTGGGATAACAGATACGCAGTATTTT
CASSPPTGITDTQYF
>many|TRBJ2-3|NA|TRBV7-2
TGTGCCAGCAGCCCCGAAAGCACAGATACGCAGTATTTT
CASSPESTDTQYF
>few|TRBJ2-1|NA|TRBV10-3
TGTGCCCTGGCTCGGGGAGGGGGGTGGAATGAGCAGTTCTTC
CALARGGGWNEQFF
>many|TRBJ1-1|NA|TRBV6-5
TGTGCCAGCAGTTATAGAATAAAGGCGTTACATGAAGCTTTCTTT
CASSYRIKALHEAFF
>many|TRBJ2-1|NA|TRBV6-5
TGTGCCAGCGGCCATAGGTCTGGGAGCTCCTACAATGAGCAGTTCTTC
CASGHRSGSSYNEQFF
>many|TRBJ2-5|NA|TRBV5-1
TGCGCCAGCAGCTTGACAGTCCAAGAGACCCAGTACTTC
CASSLTVQETQYF
>NA|TRBJ1-5|NA|TRBV7-9
TGTGCCAGCAGCTCTGGACAGCCCAATCAGCCCCAGCATTTT
CASSSGQPNQPQHF
>many|TRBJ2-1|TRBD1|TRBV6-5
TGTGCCAGCAGTTACTCGGGACAGGGGGAGGACAATGAGCAGTTCTTC
CASSYSGQGEDNEQFF
>NA|TRBJ1-2|NA|TRBV3-1
TGTGCCAGCACCCTCGGTGGGAGGGGCGACTATGGCTACACCTTC
CASTLGGRGDYGYTF
>few|TRBJ2-1|NA|TRBV9
TGTGCCAGCAGCGTAGGTGGGGCCGACCTAAAAAGCTCCTACAATGAGCAGTTCTTC
CASSVGGADLKSSYNEQFF
>few|TRBJ1-5|NA|TRBV6-2/TRBV6-3
TGTGCCAGCAGTTCGGACGGATTCAATCAGCCCCAGCATTTT
CASSSDGFNQPQHF
>few|TRBJ2-5|TRBD2|TRBV15
TGTGCCACCAGCAGACCGGGGGGGAGGCAAGAGACCCAGTACTTC
CATSRPGGRQETQYF
>NA|TRBJ2-7|TRBD2|TRBV7-2
TGTGCCAGCAGCCGCCCGGTAGGAGCGGGGGCCGCCTACGAGCAGTACTTC
CASSRPVGAGAAYEQYF
>few|TRBJ1-5|NA|TRBV6-5
TGTGCCAGCCGAGGTACATATAGCAATCAGCCCCAGCATTTT
CASRGTYSNQPQHF
>many|TRBJ2-5|NA|TRBV7-9
TGTGCCAGCAGCTTGGACCCGGGACTTCAAGAGACCCAGTACTTC
CASSLDPGLQETQYF
>many|TRBJ1-6|NA|TRBV7-6
TGTGCCAGCAGCTTAGAGGTCCCCGAGAGCTCCTATAATTCACCCCTCCACTTT
CASSLEVPESSYNSPLHF
>many|TRBJ1-2|NA|TRBV12-3/TRBV12-4
TGTGCCAGCAGTAGTAACTATGGCTACACCTTC
CASSSNYGYTF
>few|TRBJ1-3|TRBD1|TRBV12-5
TGTGCTAGTGGTTTGTTCCCCCCGGGACAGGGTTCCACGGGGAAATCTGGAAACACCATATATTTT
CASGLFPPGQGSTGKSGNTIYF
>many|TRBJ2-7|TRBD1|TRBV29-1
TGCAGCGGCCTATCTTCAGGGGGCTACGAGCAGTACTTC
CSGLSSGGYEQYF
>many|TRBJ1-5|NA|TRBV11-2
TGTGCCAGCAGCTTAGTCCCCGGCCTGAATCAGCCCCAGCATTTT
CASSLVPGLNQPQHF
>NA|TRBJ2-2|NA|TRBV5-1
TGCGCCAGCAGCTCCGAGGAGGGCGGGGAGCTGTTTTTT
CASSSEEGGELFF
>many|TRBJ2-2|NA|TRBV5-1
TGCGCCAGCAGCTTAGCAGGGAGACGAACCGGGGAGCTGTTTTTT
CASSLAGRRTGELFF
>many|TRBJ2-2|NA|TRBV12-3/TRBV12-4
TGTGCCAGCAGCGGGGGAGCGAACACCGGGGAGCTGTTTTTT
CASSGGANTGELFF
>NA|TRBJ1-1|NA|TRBV5-1
TGCGCCAGCAGCTCGCAGGGCGAAGCTTTCTTT
CASSSQGEAFF
>NA|TRBJ2-3|NA|TRBV24-1
TGTGCCACTGGAGGGGGCAGCGCAGATACGCAGTATTTT
CATGGGSADTQYF